The present entry profiles one TCR beta chain with its context. Its antigen is as yet unknown. The PCR employed 60 Vbeta primers together with 13 Jbeta primers. The method was immunoSEQ multiplex PCR; TCRdb's version includes in-frame clones alone and lacks a portion of them. The sample has 200,000 to 250,000 clones; roughly four fifths are singletons. The record originates from a study of cytomegalovirus exposure and HLA in healthy donors. General study points: Overall, approximately 180 TCR beta chains were annotated as cytomegalovirus-associated. When analyzed later, a missense DCLRE1C variant was found to be linked to TCR beta V- and J-gene trimming. Analyzed later, most CMV-associated TCR beta chains appeared HLA-restricted.

The CDR3 length is 13 residues. V lost 0 bases and J lost 7, with 10 bases in between. Germline V CDR1 and CDR2: LGHNT, FRNRAP. The sequenced sample was PBMCs. V gene TRBV12-5 combines with J gene TRBJ2-7; D is uncertain. This clonotype was obtained from a woman between 45 and 60 years old in good health and CMV-seropositive. CDR3 nucleotide sequence: TGTGCTAGTGGTTTGGTAATACCCGGGGAGCAGTACTTC. This translates into CASGLVIPGEQYF.